Listed here are 6 T cell receptor beta chains from one sample, sequenced in a study of blood T cell repertoires in COVID-19 (dated by TCRdb to 2018 to 2021). Receptors were amplified or captured by the immunoSEQ multiplex PCR assay. The table comes from immuneACCESS by way of TCRdb, which keeps in-frame sequences with V and J called. Part of the clones is missing from these tables; in studies checked, under half for an unresolved V gene and the rest for unknown reasons. The sample table holds around 200,000 clones, of which about 89% were seen once. The ten largest clonotypes hold around 3.5% of the sample. Material for sequencing was peripheral blood. Receptors originate from an older man with acute or convalescent COVID-19.

This chain joins TRBV28 and TRBJ1-3; D is uncertain. Trimming cost V 4 bases and J 9 bases, with 7 bases left between them. The CDR3 spans 11 residues. Germline values: CDR1 MDHEN, CDR2 SYDVKM. The CDR3 DNA follows: TGTGCCAGCAGTTCCCTAGGCACCATATATTTT. Translating it yields CASSSLGTIYF.

The V gene is TRBV9, the J gene TRBJ1-2; D is undetermined. Germline-derived CDR1 and CDR2 are SGDLS and YYNGEE. The CDR3 runs 12 residues. The V and J ends lost 3 bases and 0 bases respectively, with 3 bases between them. In nucleotides, the CDR3 is TGTGCCAGCAGCGGCGCTAACTATGGCTACACCTTC. This translates into CASSGANYGYTF.

The chain has TRBV11-2 and TRBJ2-7, with a weak D call TRBD1 (5 bases). The CDR3 loop spans 13 amino acids. V was shortened by 0 bases and J by 7 bases, with 10 bases between the two germline ends. Germline V gives CDR1 SGHAT, CDR2 FQNNGV. CDR3 protein: CASSLDLRGEQYF. Here the CDR3 DNA reads TGTGCCAGCAGCTTAGATCTAAGGGGTGAGCAGTACTTC.

The chain links TRBV29-1 to TRBJ2-5; D is unresolved. V lost 4 bases and J 3 bases, leaving 9 bases between the germline ends. There are 12 residues in the CDR3. The germline gives CDR1 SQVTM, CDR2 ANQGSEA. Here the CDR3 reads CSVGIREETQYF. The CDR3 region has the DNA TGCAGCGTTGGTATCCGGGAAGAGACCCAGTACTTC. Combining the CDR3 with reference TRBV29-1 and TRBJ2-5 gives the whole variable domain SAVISQKPSRDICQRGTSLTIQCQVDSQVTMMFWYRQQPGQSLTLIATANQGSEATYESGFVIDKFPISRPNLTFSTLTVSNMSPEDSSIYLCSVGIREETQYFGPGTRLLVL.

The genes are TRBV5-3 and TRBJ2-7; D not certain. Being an ORF, TRBV5-3 has a function that is uncertain. This CDR3 has 17 residues. V gave up 4 bases and J gave up 0 bases, with 20 bases separating them. CDR3 DNA sequence: TGTGCCAGAAGCCTCGCACCTTTGACTCTCAGCTCCTACGAGCAGTACTTC. This codes for CARSLAPLTLSSYEQYF.

The chain recombines TRBV30 with TRBJ1-6; the D gene is possibly TRBD1 (6 bases). Germline CDR1 GTSNPN, CDR2 SVGIG (reference sequence). Between the trimmed V and J ends, which lost 1 base and 0 bases, there was a span of 10 bases. The CDR3 is made up of 16 amino acids. CDR3 DNA: TGTGCCTGGAGTGGACAGGTCATCTCCTATAATTCACCCCTCCACTTT. It translates to CAWSGQVISYNSPLHF.